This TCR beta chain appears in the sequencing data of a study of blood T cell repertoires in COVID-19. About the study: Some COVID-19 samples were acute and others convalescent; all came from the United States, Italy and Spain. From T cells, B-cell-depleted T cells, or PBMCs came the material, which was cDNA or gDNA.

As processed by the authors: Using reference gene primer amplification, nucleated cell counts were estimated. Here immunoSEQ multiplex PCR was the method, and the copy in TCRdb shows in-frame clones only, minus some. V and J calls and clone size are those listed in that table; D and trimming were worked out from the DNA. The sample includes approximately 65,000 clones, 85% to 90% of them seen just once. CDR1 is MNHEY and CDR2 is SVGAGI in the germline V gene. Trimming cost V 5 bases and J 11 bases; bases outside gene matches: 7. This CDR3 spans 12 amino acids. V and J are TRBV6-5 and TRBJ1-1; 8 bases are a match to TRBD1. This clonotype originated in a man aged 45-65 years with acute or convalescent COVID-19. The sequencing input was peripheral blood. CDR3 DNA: TGTGCCAGCAGTAACACAGGGGGGAGGGCTTTCTTT. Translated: CASSNTGGRAFF.